The 4 T cell receptor beta chains listed next were all sequenced from one sample in a study of siplizumab effects on memory and regulatory T cells. Data came from immunoSEQ multiplex PCR; TCRdb stores just in-frame clones and leaves some out. Among about 110,000 clones listed, 92% were seen once. Specimen: Tregs sorted from blood. These receptors came from a human donor in good health.

The chain has TRBV7-9 and TRBJ2-7, with D possibly being TRBD2 (6 bases). Germline values: CDR1 SEHNR, CDR2 FQNEAQ (reference sequence). With 1 base removed from V and 0 bases from J, the gap between germline ends came to 13 bases. This CDR3 comprises 16 residues. Here the CDR3 reads CASSLGRGLNSYEQYF. The CDR3 DNA is TGTGCCAGCAGCTTAGGGCGGGGCTTAAACTCCTACGAGCAGTACTTC.

This chain connects TRBV4-1 to TRBJ2-7; D not resolved. CDR1 and CDR2 from the germline V gene are MGHRA and YSYEKL. The CDR3 is made up of 13 amino acids. V dropped 1 base and J dropped 7 bases, with 11 bases sitting between them. The CDR3 loop reads CASSQVTGVEQYF. CDR3 sequence (DNA): TGCGCCAGCAGCCAAGTAACGGGCGTTGAGCAGTACTTC.

This rearrangement joins TRBV2 to TRBJ2-7; 9 bases align to TRBD1. The CDR3 runs 16 residues. J gave up 4 bases and V 2 bases, and 9 bases lay outside the gene matches. CDR1 and CDR2 (germline): SNHLY, FYNNEI. The CDR3 bases are TGTGCCAGCAGTGAATTCGGGACAGGGACGTTATACGAGCAGTACTTC. Translated, it gives CASSEFGTGTLYEQYF.

The chain uses TRBV10-3 and TRBJ2-1, with 7 bases fitting TRBD2. CDR3 length: 13 amino acids. Germline V gene data show CDR1 as ENHRY and CDR2 as SYGVKD. J was trimmed by 5 bases and V by 9 bases; bases with no gene match: 7. The CDR3 sequence is CAIGAGLNNEQFF. The CDR3, as DNA: TGTGCCATAGGAGCGGGGCTAAACAATGAGCAGTTCTTC.